This TCR beta chain originates from a study of regulatory T cells in long-lasting Graves disease. Time point reported: newly diagnosed GD, antithyroid drugs for less than 3 months. PBMC-derived RNA was used for the TCR library. V was pared by 6 bases and J by 2 bases, with 6 bases of the junction left unmatched. The CDR3 consists of 14 residues. This clonotype was detected ten times or more. What it binds is not known. Findings and limits, study-wide: Persistent patients shared more public clonotypes (2,741) than newly diagnosed patients (under 1,000).

Libraries of TCR beta came from iRepertoire HTBI primers plus Arm-PCR of CDR3 regions. From the multiplex PCR reads, TCRdb called clonotypes with MiXCR, one entry per CDR3 protein. In the table there are some 490,000 distinct CDR3 sequences, around 13% of which are singletons. This sample also belongs to another study, concerning T cells in Graves' hyperthyroidism and ophthalmopathy.

The rearrangement uses TRBV12-3 or TRBV12-4 and TRBJ2-7; 8 bases are shared with TRBD1. The clonotype was recovered from a woman aged 30 to 39 with Graves disease. Sample: peripheral blood mononuclear cells (PBMCs), taken at new diagnosis, from a patient treated with antithyroid drugs. The CDR3, as DNA: TGTGCCAGCAGAAGGACAGGGATCACCTACGAGCAGTACTTC. Amino acids: CASRRTGITYEQYF.